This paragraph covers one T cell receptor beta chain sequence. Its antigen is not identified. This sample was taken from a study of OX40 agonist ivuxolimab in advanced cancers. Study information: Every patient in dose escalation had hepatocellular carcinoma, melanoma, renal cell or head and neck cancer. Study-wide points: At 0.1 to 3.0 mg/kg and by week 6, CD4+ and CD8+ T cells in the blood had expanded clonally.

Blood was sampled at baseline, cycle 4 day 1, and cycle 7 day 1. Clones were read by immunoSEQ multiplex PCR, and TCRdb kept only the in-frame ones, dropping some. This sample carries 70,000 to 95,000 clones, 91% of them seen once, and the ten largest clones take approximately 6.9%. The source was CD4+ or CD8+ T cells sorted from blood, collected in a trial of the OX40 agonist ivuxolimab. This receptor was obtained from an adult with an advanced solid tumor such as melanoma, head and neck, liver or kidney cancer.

The CDR3 loop is CASSLIAGGLTDTQYF. CDR3 in DNA: TGTGCCAGCAGCTTAATAGCGGGAGGCCTCACAGATACGCAGTATTTT. V usage is TRBV7-6 and J usage is TRBJ2-3; 10 nucleotides agree with TRBD2. The CDR3 length is 16 residues. The germline V gene encodes CDR1 SGHVS and CDR2 FNYEAQ. Germline trimming cut 2 bases from V and 2 bases from J; bases unmatched to any gene: 4.